This passage covers 16 T cell receptor beta chains from one sample sequenced in a study of blood T cell repertoires in COVID-19. The data were produced by immunoSEQ multiplex PCR, yet TCRdb's version contains in-frame clones alone and is incomplete. The sample carries 130,000 or so clones, roughly 80% recorded once. Sample: PBMCs or T cells enriched from blood (not recorded which). The receptor set was obtained from a man between 45 and 60 years old who had recovered from COVID-19.

The V call is TRBV12-3 or TRBV12-4, the J call TRBJ1-1; weak D call: TRBD1 (6 bases). CDR3 size: 13 residues. V lost 7 bases and J 0 bases, leaving 9 bases between the germline ends. The CDR3 bases are TGTGCCAGCACGCAGGGGCTGAACACTGAAGCTTTCTTT. Translation: CASTQGLNTEAFF.

The chain has TRBV28 and TRBJ1-6; D call uncertain. CDR3 length: 13 residues. CDR1 and CDR2 from the germline V gene are MDHEN and SYDVKM. Trimming took off 10 bases at V and 9 bases at J, with 16 bases between the two ends. The CDR3 is CATSDGVGSPLHF. The CDR3 DNA reads TGTGCCACCTCCGACGGAGTCGGTTCACCCCTCCACTTT. The entire variable domain, with the rest obtained from reference TRBV28 and TRBJ1-6, is as follows: DVKVTQSSRYLVKRTGEKVFLECVQDMDHENMFWYRQDPGLGLRLIYFSYDVKMKEKGDIPEGYSVSREKKERFSLILESASTNQTSMYLCATSDGVGSPLHFGNGTRLTVT.

This clone was seen only once. The chain uses TRBV6-2 or TRBV6-3 and TRBJ2-2, with 12 bases fitting TRBD2. The CDR3 runs to 19 residues. Germline V lookup: CDR1 MNHEY, CDR2 SVGEGT. The ends lost 5 bases at V and 4 bases at J; junction bases unmatched: 14. CDR3 sequence reads: CASSRTLLAGGPGTGELFF. The CDR3 DNA follows: TGTGCCAGCAGTCGCACCCTCCTAGCGGGGGGGCCGGGCACCGGGGAGCTGTTTTTT.

The chain employs TRBV10-1 and TRBJ2-5; 11 bases fit TRBD1. The junction had 6 bases not matched to a gene; V was cut back by 4 bases and J by 5 bases. In germline, CDR1 is WNHNN, CDR2 SYGVQD (reference sequence). The CDR3 runs 15 residues. CDR3 coding DNA: TGCGCCAGCAGTGGAGGACAGGGGGCAGGGGAGACCCAGTACTTC. Amino acid sequence: CASSGGQGAGETQYF.

This clone was observed a few times. The V and J genes are TRBV11-3 and TRBJ2-3; 7 nucleotides align to TRBD2. Per germline, CDR1 SGHNT and CDR2 YENEEA. Trimming cost V 5 bases and J 5 bases; bases outside gene matches: 10. The CDR3 sequence is 15 residues long. The CDR3 is CASSGSGLPGDTQYF. The DNA for the CDR3 is TGTGCCAGCAGCGGTAGCGGGTTACCCGGAGATACGCAGTATTTT.

The chain has TRBV7-2 and TRBJ2-7; D perhaps matches TRBD1 (5 bases). Per the germline V gene, CDR1 is SGHTA and CDR2 is FQGNSA. The CDR3 contains 12 residues. V dropped 5 bases and J dropped 3 bases, with 8 bases sitting between them. CDR3 DNA sequence: TGTGCCAGCAGCCGACAGTTCTACGAGCAGTACTTC. Amino acid sequence: CASSRQFYEQYF.

The CDR3 loop is CASSRQQGGNSPLHF. Here the CDR3 DNA reads TGTGCCAGCAGCCGCCAACAGGGGGGAAATTCACCCCTCCACTTT. The J gene is TRBJ1-6, the V gene TRBV14; the match to TRBD1 covers 8 bases. Germline V gene data show CDR1 as SGHDN and CDR2 as FVKESK. The trim removed 4 bases at V and 7 bases at J, leaving 6 bases unmatched. This CDR3 region has 15 residues.

The V gene is TRBV11-2, the J gene TRBJ2-1; tentatively, D is TRBD2 (7 bases). The CDR3 runs to 14 residues. V lost 1 base and J 7 bases, leaving 11 bases between the germline ends. Germline loops: CDR1 SGHAT, CDR2 FQNNGV. The CDR3 DNA is TGTGCCAGCAGCTTAGCCGGGGGGCGGAATGAGCAGTTCTTC. It specifies CASSLAGGRNEQFF.

The rearrangement joins TRBV27 to TRBJ1-2; 7 nucleotides align to TRBD1. CDR1 MNHEY and CDR2 SMNVEV come from the germline V gene (reference sequence). The V gene end was trimmed by 0 bases and the J gene end by 2 bases; junction bases not matched to a gene: 3. The CDR3 totals 15 residues. The CDR3 loop reads CASSLSAGGNYGYTF. CDR3 sequence (DNA): TGTGCCAGCAGTTTATCGGCAGGGGGGAACTATGGCTACACCTTC.

This chain joins TRBV7-9 and TRBJ2-4; D perhaps matches TRBD2 (6 bases). The CDR3 length is 16 residues. With 6 bases removed from V and 0 bases from J, the gap between germline ends came to 15 bases. The germline CDR1 and CDR2 sequences are SEHNR and FQNEAQ (reference sequence). CDR3 nucleotide sequence: TGTGCCAGCAGTCATGGACGGGGGATAGCCAAAAACATTCAGTACTTC. It yields the protein CASSHGRGIAKNIQYF.

This chain links TRBV5-1 with TRBJ2-7, with D uncertain. V lost 0 bases to trimming and J lost 1 base, with 11 bases between them. Germline V gene sequence: CDR1 SGHRS, CDR2 YFSETQ. The length of the CDR3 is 15 residues. The CDR3 protein is CASSLGLTISYEQYF. For the CDR3, the DNA is TGCGCCAGCAGCTTGGGCCTAACGATATCCTACGAGCAGTACTTC.

The chain joins TRBV12-3 or TRBV12-4 to TRBJ2-3, with no clear D. The CDR3 sequence is 13 residues long. V gave up 5 bases and J gave up 3 bases, with 9 bases separating them. CDR3 protein: CASSLQMTDTQYF. The CDR3 bases are TGTGCCAGCAGTCTCCAGATGACAGATACGCAGTATTTT.

The chain links TRBV5-8 to TRBJ2-2; TRBD1 aligns across 8 bases. Germline CDR1 SGHTS, CDR2 YDEGEE. J lost 1 base, V lost 9 bases, and 8 bases had no gene match. The CDR3 has 15 residues. CDR3 sequence: CANPPGQGNTGELFF. The DNA for the CDR3 is TGTGCCAACCCACCCGGACAGGGGAACACCGGGGAGCTGTTTTTT.

This rearrangement joins TRBV6-5 to TRBJ1-3; no clear D gene. Germline V lookup: CDR1 MNHEY, CDR2 SVGAGI. Trimming shortened V by 0 bases and J by 0 bases, and 9 bases separated the two germline ends. The CDR3 runs to 16 residues. CDR3 protein: CASSYSRASSGNTIYF. The CDR3 coding sequence is TGTGCCAGCAGTTACTCGAGGGCAAGCTCTGGAAACACCATATATTTT.

This chain uses TRBV29-1 with TRBJ1-4; no firm D call. Germline V lookup: CDR1 SQVTM, CDR2 ANQGSEA. Trimming took off 6 bases at V and 5 bases at J, with 10 bases between the two ends. The CDR3 extends over 12 amino acids. The DNA of the CDR3 is TGCAGCGTAGCGGTGGAGAATGAAAAACTGTTTTTT. Translated, it gives CSVAVENEKLFF.

The chain employs TRBV5-6 and TRBJ1-1; 10 bases map to TRBD1. The CDR3 runs to 15 residues. Germline CDR1 SGHDT, CDR2 YYEEEE. The junction had 5 bases not matched to a gene; V was cut back by 3 bases and J by 3 bases. CDR3 sequence (DNA): TGTGCCAGCAGCTCCGGACAGGGGGGGTACACTGAAGCTTTCTTT. It codes for CASSSGQGGYTEAFF.